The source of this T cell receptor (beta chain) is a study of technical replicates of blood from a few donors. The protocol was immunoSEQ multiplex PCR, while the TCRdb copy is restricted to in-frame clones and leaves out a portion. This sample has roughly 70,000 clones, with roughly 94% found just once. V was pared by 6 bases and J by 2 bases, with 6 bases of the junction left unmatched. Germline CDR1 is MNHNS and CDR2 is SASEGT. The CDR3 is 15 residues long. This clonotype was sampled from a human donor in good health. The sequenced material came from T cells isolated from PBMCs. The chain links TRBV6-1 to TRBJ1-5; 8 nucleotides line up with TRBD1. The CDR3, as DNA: TGTGCCAGCAGCCCAACGACAGGGGGCAATCAGCCCCAGCATTTT. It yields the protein CASSPTTGGNQPQHF.